A selection of T cell receptor beta chains follows, all from one sample in a study of T cell responses to AZD1222 COVID-19 vaccine. TCRdb's copy holds only in-frame clones and misses some; the assay was immunoSEQ multiplex PCR. This sample carries roughly 62,000 clones, roughly 80% of them seen once, and the ten largest clones take 11% to 15%. Material: peripheral blood, obtained on day 0 of AZD1222 vaccination. The receptors derive from an adult in good health. Each CDR3 is given with its conserved first and last residue. Fields, in order: V gene, clone size, D gene, J gene, CDR3 DNA, CDR3 protein. A D gene is named only where the DNA matches it firmly. The size entry is marked missing in some rows and otherwise reads once, few, many or a size class.

TRBV6-2/TRBV6-3	NA	NA	TRBJ1-1	TGTGCCAGCAGTTTCCTCAGGGAAAACACTGAAGCTTTCTTT	CASSFLRENTEAFF
TRBV7-3	few	NA	TRBJ1-1	TGTGCCAGCAGCTTAATGGCAGGGGTCATCATGAACACTGAAGCTTTCTTT	CASSLMAGVIMNTEAFF
TRBV2	few	TRBD1	TRBJ2-7	TGTGCCATCTTCTACCGGGACAGGAAAAGCTCCTACGAGCAGTACTTC	CAIFYRDRKSSYEQYF
TRBV10-3	NA	TRBD1	TRBJ1-6	TGTGCCATCAGTGACCGGGACAGCAGCAATTCACCCCTCCACTTT	CAISDRDSSNSPLHF
TRBV7-2	NA	NA	TRBJ2-7	TGTGCCAGCAGCGCCGGGACGGAGTTCTACGAGCAGTACTTC	CASSAGTEFYEQYF
TRBV9	NA	NA	TRBJ1-5	TGTGCCAGCAGCGTAGGAGGGACTCAGCCCCAGCATTTT	CASSVGGTQPQHF
TRBV11-2	NA	NA	TRBJ2-7	TGTGCCAGCAGCTTAGGGAGCTACGAGCAGTACTTC	CASSLGSYEQYF
TRBV10-1	NA	NA	TRBJ2-3	TGCGCCAGCAGTGACCCGTCCTACCCCCCTATTACGCAGTATTTT	CASSDPSYPPITQYF
TRBV29-1	NA	NA	TRBJ2-1	TGCAGCGTTGAAGATCAGGGCCAGGCCCGGCCTCCGTTCTTC	CSVEDQGQARPPFF
TRBV7-8	NA	NA	TRBJ1-5	TGTGCCAGCAGCTTAGGGGGAGGGGGGCAGCCCCAGCATTTT	CASSLGGGGQPQHF
TRBV24-1	NA	NA	TRBJ1-5	TGTGCCACCAGTGATTTGCGGGGATACAATCAGCCCCAGCATTTT	CATSDLRGYNQPQHF
TRBV27	NA	NA	TRBJ2-6	TGTGCCAGCAGCCAACTAGCAGGGTTCAAAGCCAACGTCCTGACTTTC	CASSQLAGFKANVLTF
TRBV7-6	few	NA	TRBJ1-1	TGTGCCAGCAGCTTGGGGGGTGAAGCTTTCTTT	CASSLGGEAFF
TRBV10-1	NA	TRBD1	TRBJ2-5	TGCGCCAGCAGTCCGGGACAGGGGATTGAAGAGACCCAGTACTTC	CASSPGQGIEETQYF
TRBV29-1	NA	TRBD2	TRBJ2-7	TGCAGCGCCGCCGGGACTAGCGGCTCCTACGAGCAGTACTTC	CSAAGTSGSYEQYF
TRBV9	NA	TRBD2	TRBJ2-5	TGTGCCAGCAGCGAGGGGACTAGCGGGGGGGATCAAGAGACCCAGTACTTC	CASSEGTSGGDQETQYF
TRBV5-1	NA	TRBD1	TRBJ2-7	TGCGCCAGCAGCTTAACAGGGACAGGGGTCGAGCAGTACTTC	CASSLTGTGVEQYF